This paragraph reports one T cell receptor beta chain. This sample is drawn from a study of blood T cell repertoires in COVID-19. About the research overall: Donors in the United States, Italy and Spain gave samples during acute or convalescent COVID-19. The cDNA or gDNA used as material had been derived from T cells, B-cell-depleted T cells, or PBMCs.

Original processing notes: Amplified reference gene primers provided the basis for estimating nucleated cell counts. TCRdb's copy holds only in-frame clones and misses some; the assay was immunoSEQ multiplex PCR. That table furnishes V, J and clone size, whereas the DNA furnished D and trimming. The table includes about 62,000 clones, 70% to 85% detected once. The CDR3 runs to 15 residues. Germline CDR1 and CDR2: SGDLS and YYNGEE. V lost 3 bases and J 4 bases, leaving 16 bases between the germline ends. This chain joins TRBV9 and TRBJ2-5, with a possible D match to TRBD2 (6 bases). The sequence was collected from a woman aged 80 or over with active or convalescent COVID-19. The material sequenced was peripheral blood. CDR3 nucleotides: TGTGCCAGCAGCGACTCTGGCGGGGTAGGAGAGACCCAGTACTTC. Protein product: CASSDSGGVGETQYF. The whole variable domain, filled in from reference TRBV9 and TRBJ2-5, reads DSGVTQTPKHLITATGQRVTLRCSPRSGDLSVYWYQQSLDQGLQFLIQYYNGEERAKGNILERFSAQQFPDLHSELNLSSLELGDSALYFCASSDSGGVGETQYFGPGTRLLVL.